This T cell receptor beta chain is from a study of shared clonotypes between healthy human individuals. In regard to this clone: One base away lies a much larger clone, so this may be a sequencing read error.

Clones were sequenced by immunoSEQ multiplex PCR, and TCRdb holds only the in-frame ones, with some missing. The sample lists hundreds of thousands of clones, roughly three quarters occurring once. Germline V gene sequence: CDR1 MGHRA, CDR2 YSYEKL. This CDR3 has 16 residues. V lost 5 bases and J 3 bases, leaving 14 bases between the germline ends. The chain couples TRBV4-1 to TRBJ1-6, with D possibly being TRBD1 (5 bases). The material sequenced was PBMCs. This sequence was found in a woman in her thirties or forties in good health. Some clones in this sample may be carry-over from other donors' samples. CDR3 sequence: CASSRYTGHYNSPLHF. The CDR3 DNA sequence: TGCGCCAGCAGCAGGTATACAGGACACTATAATTCACCCCTCCACTTT.